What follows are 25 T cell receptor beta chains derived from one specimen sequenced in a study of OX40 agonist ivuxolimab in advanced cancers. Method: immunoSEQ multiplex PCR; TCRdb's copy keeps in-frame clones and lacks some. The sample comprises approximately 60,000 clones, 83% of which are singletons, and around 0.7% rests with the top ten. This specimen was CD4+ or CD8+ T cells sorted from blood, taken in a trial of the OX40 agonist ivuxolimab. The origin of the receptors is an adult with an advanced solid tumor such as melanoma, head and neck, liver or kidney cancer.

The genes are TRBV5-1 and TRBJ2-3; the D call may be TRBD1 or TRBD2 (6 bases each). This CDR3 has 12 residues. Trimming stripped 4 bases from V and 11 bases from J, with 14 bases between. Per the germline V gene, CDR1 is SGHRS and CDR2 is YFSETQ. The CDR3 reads CASSAGHSKQYF. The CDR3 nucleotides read TGCGCCAGCAGCGCGGGACATTCAAAGCAGTATTTT.

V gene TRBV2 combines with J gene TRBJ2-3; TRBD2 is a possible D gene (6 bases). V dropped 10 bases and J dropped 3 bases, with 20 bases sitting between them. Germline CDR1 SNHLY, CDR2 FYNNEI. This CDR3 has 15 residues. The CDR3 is CATRKAGSRTDTQYF. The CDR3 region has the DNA TGTGCCACCAGAAAAGCGGGTTCCCGGACAGATACGCAGTATTTT.

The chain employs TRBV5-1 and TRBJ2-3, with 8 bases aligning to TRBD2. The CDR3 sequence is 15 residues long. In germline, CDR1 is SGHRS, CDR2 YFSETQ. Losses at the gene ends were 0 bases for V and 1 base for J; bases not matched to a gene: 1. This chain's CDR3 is CASSLELAGTDTQYF. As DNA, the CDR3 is TGCGCCAGCAGCTTGGAACTAGCGGGCACAGATACGCAGTATTTT.

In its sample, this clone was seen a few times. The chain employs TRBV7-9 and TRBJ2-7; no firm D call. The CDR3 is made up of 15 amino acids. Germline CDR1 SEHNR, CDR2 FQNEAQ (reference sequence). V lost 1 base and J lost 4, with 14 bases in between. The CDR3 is CASSLVGIWEYEQYF. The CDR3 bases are TGTGCCAGCAGCTTAGTCGGTATTTGGGAATACGAGCAGTACTTC.

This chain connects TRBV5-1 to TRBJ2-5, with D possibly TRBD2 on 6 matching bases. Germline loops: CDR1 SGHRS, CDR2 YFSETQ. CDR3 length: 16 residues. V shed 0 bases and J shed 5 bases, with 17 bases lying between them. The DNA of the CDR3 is TGCGCCAGCAGCTTGGCTAGCGACGCGCTAGGGGAGACCCAGTACTTC. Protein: CASSLASDALGETQYF. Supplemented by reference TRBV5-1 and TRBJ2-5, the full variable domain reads KAGVTQTPRYLIKTRGQQVTLSCSPISGHRSVSWYQQTPGQGLQFLFEYFSETQRNKGNFPGRFSGRQFSNSRSEMNVSTLELGDSALYLCASSLASDALGETQYFGPGTRLLVL.

CDR3 sequence (DNA): TGTGCCACCAGCAGACCCGGGGGGGTTAAGGAGCAGTTCTTC. It yields the protein CATSRPGGVKEQFF. The genes are TRBV15 and TRBJ2-1; 8 bases are a match to TRBD2. Germline V CDR1 and CDR2: LNHNV, YYDKDF (reference sequence). This CDR3 has 14 residues. J gave up 10 bases and V 2 bases, and 7 bases lay outside the gene matches. The full variable domain, with the rest looked up from reference TRBV15 and TRBJ2-1, is DAMVIQNPRYQVTQFGKPVTLSCSQTLNHNVMYWYQQKSSQAPKLLFHYYDKDFNNEADTPDNFQSRRPNTSFCFLDIRSPGLGDTAMYLCATSRPGGVKEQFFGPGTRLTVL.

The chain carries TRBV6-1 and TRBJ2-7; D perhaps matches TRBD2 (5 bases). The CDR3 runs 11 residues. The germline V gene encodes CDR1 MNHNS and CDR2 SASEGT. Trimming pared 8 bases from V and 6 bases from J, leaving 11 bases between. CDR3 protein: CASGSFSEQYF. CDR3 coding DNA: TGTGCCAGCGGGAGTTTCTCCGAGCAGTACTTC.

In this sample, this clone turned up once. The CDR3, as DNA: TGTGCCAGCAGTTACTTCGGTCCCCCGAACACCGGGGAGCTGTTTTTT. Its translation: CASSYFGPPNTGELFF. The rearrangement uses TRBV6-5 and TRBJ2-2; D ambiguous. V was shortened by 1 base and J by 0 bases, with 9 bases between the two germline ends. The CDR3 sequence is 16 residues long. Germline CDR1 is MNHEY and CDR2 is SVGAGI.

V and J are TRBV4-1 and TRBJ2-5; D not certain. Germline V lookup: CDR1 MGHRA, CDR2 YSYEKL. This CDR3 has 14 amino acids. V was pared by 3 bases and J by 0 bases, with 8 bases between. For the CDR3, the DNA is TGCGCCAGCAGCCACCCGGTGGACCAAGAGACCCAGTACTTC. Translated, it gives CASSHPVDQETQYF.

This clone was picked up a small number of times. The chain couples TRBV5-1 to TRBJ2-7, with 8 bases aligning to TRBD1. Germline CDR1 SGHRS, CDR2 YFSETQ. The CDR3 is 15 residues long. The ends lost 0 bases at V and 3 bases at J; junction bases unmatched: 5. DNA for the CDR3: TGCGCCAGCAGCTTGGGGGGGACAGGTATCTACGAGCAGTACTTC. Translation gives CASSLGGTGIYEQYF.

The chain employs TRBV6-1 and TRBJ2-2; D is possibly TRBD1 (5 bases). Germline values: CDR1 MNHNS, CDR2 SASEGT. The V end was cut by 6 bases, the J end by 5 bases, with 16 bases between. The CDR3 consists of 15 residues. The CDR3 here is CASRDPGYATGELFF. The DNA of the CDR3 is TGTGCCAGCAGGGACCCAGGGTATGCGACCGGGGAGCTGTTTTTT.

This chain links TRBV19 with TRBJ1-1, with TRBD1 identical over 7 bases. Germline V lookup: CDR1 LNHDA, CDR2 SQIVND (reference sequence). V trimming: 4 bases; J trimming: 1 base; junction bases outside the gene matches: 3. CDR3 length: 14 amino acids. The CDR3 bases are TGTGCCAGTAGTAAACGACAGGGGAACACTGAAGCTTTCTTT. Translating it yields CASSKRQGNTEAFF.

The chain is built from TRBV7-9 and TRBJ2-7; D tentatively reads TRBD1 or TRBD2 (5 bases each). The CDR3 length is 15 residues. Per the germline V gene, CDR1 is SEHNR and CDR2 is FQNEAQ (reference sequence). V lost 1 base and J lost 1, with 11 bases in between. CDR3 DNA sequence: TGTGCCAGCAGCTTAGATGGGACGCCGTCCTACGAGCAGTACTTC. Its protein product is CASSLDGTPSYEQYF.

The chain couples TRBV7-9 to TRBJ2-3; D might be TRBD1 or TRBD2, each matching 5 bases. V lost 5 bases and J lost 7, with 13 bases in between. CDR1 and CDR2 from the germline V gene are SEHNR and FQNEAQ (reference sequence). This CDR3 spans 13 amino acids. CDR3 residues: CASSRDRPNTQYF. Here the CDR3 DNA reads TGTGCCAGCAGCCGGGACCGCCCTAATACGCAGTATTTT.

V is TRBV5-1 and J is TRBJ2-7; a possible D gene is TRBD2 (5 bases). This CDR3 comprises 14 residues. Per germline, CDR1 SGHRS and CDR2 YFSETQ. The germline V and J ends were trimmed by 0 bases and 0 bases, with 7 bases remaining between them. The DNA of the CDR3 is TGCGCCAGCAGCTTGGACGGGAACTCCTACGAGCAGTACTTC. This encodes CASSLDGNSYEQYF. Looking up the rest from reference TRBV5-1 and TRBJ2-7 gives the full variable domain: KAGVTQTPRYLIKTRGQQVTLSCSPISGHRSVSWYQQTPGQGLQFLFEYFSETQRNKGNFPGRFSGRQFSNSRSEMNVSTLELGDSALYLCASSLDGNSYEQYFGPGTRLTVT.

CDR3 in amino acids: CAGSLGGPTDTQYF. DNA for the CDR3: TGTGCCGGTAGCTTGGGGGGGCCCACAGATACGCAGTATTTT. This chain connects TRBV2 to TRBJ2-3; weak D call: TRBD2 (7 bases). CDR3 length equals 14 residues. Germline CDR1 reads SNHLY; CDR2 reads FYNNEI. Deletions cut 11 bases from V and 2 bases from J, with 17 bases between.

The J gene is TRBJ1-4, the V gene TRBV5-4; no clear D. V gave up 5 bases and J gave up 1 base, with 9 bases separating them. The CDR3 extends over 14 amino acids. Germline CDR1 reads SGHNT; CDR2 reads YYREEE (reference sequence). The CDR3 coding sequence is TGTGCCAGCAGGGAAGGAGGAACTAATGAAAAACTGTTTTTT. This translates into CASREGGTNEKLFF.

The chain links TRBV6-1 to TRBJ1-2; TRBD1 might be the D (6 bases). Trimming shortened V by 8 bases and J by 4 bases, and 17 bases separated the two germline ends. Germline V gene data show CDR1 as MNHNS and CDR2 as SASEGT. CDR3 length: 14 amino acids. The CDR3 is CASEARGQIYGYTF. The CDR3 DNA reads TGTGCCAGCGAAGCCCGAGGACAGATCTATGGCTACACCTTC.

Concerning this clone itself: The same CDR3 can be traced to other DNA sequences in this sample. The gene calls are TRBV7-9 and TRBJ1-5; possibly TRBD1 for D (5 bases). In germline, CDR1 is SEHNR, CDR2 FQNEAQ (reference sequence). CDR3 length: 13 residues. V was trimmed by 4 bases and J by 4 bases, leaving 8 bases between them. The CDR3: CASSSQGNQPQHF. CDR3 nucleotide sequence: TGTGCCAGCAGCTCGCAGGGAAATCAGCCCCAGCATTTT.

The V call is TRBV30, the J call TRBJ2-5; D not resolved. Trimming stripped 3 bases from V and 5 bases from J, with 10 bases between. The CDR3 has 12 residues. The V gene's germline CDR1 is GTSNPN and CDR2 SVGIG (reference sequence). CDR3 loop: CAWSQDLETQYF. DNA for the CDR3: TGTGCCTGGAGCCAGGATCTGGAGACCCAGTACTTC.

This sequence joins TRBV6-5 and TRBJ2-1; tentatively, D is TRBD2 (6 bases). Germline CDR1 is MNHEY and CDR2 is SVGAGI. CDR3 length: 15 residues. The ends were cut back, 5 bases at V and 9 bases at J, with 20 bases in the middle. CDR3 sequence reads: CASSPRLGYLSEQFF. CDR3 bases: TGTGCCAGCAGTCCCCGACTAGGTTATTTATCTGAGCAGTTCTTC.

CDR3 nucleotide sequence: TGTGCCATGAGCGGGACCGCTGCATCATTTCCGGGGACCCAGTACTTC. Translation gives CAMSGTAASFPGTQYF. V usage is TRBV10-3 and J usage is TRBJ2-5; 7 bases fit TRBD2. The CDR3 length is 16 residues. The J segment lost 7 bases and the V segment lost 9 bases, leaving 20 bases of the junction unmatched. Germline CDR1 ENHRY, CDR2 SYGVKD.

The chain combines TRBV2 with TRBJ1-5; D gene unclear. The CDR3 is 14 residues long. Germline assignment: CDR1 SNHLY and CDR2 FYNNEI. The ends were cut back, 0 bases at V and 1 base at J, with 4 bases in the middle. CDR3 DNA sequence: TGTGCCAGCAGTGAAGCCAGGAGCAATCAGCCCCAGCATTTT. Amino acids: CASSEARSNQPQHF.

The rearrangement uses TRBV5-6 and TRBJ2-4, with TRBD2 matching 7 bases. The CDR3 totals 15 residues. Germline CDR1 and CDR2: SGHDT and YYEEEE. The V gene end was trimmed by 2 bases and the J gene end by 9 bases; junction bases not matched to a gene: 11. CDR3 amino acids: CASSLNPGGEGIQYF. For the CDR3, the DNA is TGTGCCAGCAGCTTAAATCCCGGAGGGGAGGGCATTCAGTACTTC.

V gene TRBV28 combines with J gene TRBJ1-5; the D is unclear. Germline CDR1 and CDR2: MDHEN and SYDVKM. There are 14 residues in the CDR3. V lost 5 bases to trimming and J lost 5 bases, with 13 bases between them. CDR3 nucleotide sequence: TGTGCCAGCAGTGGGCAACAAGGCCATCAGCCCCAGCATTTT. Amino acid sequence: CASSGQQGHQPQHF.